This T cell receptor beta chain emerged from a study of radiation and T cells in renal cell carcinoma. The assay was immunoSEQ multiplex PCR, and TCRdb's table has in-frame clones only and misses some. The sample has under 100,000 clones, roughly 88% seen once; the top ten hold about 7.2%. Time point noted: blood 4 weeks post-SBRT, at nephrectomy. Described treatment: 15 Gy SBRT to primary tumor, nephrectomy 4 weeks later. Blood was sampled at baseline, 2 weeks and 4 weeks after SBRT. The tumor was a clear cell renal cell carcinoma. The TCR comes from a man aged 55 to 69 with renal cell carcinoma. This material consisted of blood, taken from a patient whose treatment included radiotherapy and nephrectomy.

This CDR3 reads CASILDLNTGELFF. The CDR3 DNA reads as TGCGCCAGCATTCTGGACCTAAACACCGGGGAGCTGTTTTTT. V gene TRBV23-1 combines with J gene TRBJ2-2; D gene unclear. TRBV23-1 is an ORF, and what it does is uncertain. V was clipped by 7 bases and J by 2 bases, with 11 bases between them. This CDR3 has 14 amino acids.